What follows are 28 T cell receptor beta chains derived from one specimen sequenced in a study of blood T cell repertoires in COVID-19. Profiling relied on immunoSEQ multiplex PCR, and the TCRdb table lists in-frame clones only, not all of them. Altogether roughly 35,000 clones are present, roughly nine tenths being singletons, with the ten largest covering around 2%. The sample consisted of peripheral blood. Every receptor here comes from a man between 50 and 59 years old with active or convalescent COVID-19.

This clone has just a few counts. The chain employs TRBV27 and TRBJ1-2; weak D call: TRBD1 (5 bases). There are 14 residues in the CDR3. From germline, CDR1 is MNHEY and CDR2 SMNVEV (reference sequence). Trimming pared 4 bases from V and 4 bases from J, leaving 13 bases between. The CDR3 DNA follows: TGTGCCAGCAGTTGGGGAGGGGCGGCCTATGGCTACACCTTC. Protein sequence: CASSWGGAAYGYTF.

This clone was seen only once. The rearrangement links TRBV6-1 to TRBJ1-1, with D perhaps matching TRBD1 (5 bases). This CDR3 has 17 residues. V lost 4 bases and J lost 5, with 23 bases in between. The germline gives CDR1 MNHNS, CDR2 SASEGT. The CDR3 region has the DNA TGTGCCAGCAGTGGAGCTTGGGGCAGGGCGACCGGGACTGAAGCTTTCTTT. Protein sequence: CASSGAWGRATGTEAFF.

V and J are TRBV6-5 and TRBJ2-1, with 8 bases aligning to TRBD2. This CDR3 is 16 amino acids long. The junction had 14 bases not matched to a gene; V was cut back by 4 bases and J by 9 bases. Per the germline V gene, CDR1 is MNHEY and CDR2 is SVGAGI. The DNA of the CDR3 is TGTGCCAGCAGTTCTCCCGGGACTAGAGGGATTATTGAGCAGTTCTTC. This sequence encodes CASSSPGTRGIIEQFF.

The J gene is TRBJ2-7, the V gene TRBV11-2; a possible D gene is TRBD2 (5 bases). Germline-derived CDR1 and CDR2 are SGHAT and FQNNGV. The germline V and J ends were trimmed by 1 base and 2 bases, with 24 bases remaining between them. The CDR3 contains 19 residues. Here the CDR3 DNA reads TGTGCCAGCAGCTTAGCTCTTCTCGTGGTAGAGGGAGAGACCTACGAGCAGTACTTC. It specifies CASSLALLVVEGETYEQYF.

This chain's CDR3 is CASSQEIAAVRQETQYF. CDR3 sequence (DNA): TGCGCCAGCAGCCAAGAAATTGCGGCCGTACGTCAAGAGACCCAGTACTTC. This rearrangement joins TRBV4-1 to TRBJ2-5; D is unclear. The germline V and J ends were trimmed by 0 bases and 2 bases, with 16 bases remaining between them. Germline loops: CDR1 MGHRA, CDR2 YSYEKL. This CDR3 region has 17 residues.

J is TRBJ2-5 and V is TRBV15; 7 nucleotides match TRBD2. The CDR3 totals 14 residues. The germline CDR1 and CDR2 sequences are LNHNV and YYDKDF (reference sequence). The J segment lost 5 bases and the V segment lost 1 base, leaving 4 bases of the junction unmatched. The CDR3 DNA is TGTGCCACCAGCAGAGTGGGGGGGGTGGAGACCCAGTACTTC. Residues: CATSRVGGVETQYF.

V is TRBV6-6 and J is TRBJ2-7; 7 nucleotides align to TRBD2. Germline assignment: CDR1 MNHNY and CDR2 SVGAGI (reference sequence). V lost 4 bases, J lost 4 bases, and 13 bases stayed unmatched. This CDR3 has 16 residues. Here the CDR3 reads CASSLDGGTGGYEQYF. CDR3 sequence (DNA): TGTGCCAGCAGTTTGGACGGAGGGACGGGGGGTTACGAGCAGTACTTC.

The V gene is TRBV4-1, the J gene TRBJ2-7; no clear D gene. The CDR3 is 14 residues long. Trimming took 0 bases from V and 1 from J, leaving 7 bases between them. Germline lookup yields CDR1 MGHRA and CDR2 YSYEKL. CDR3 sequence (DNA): TGCGCCAGCAGCCAAGATGGGCTGTCCTACGAGCAGTACTTC. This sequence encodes CASSQDGLSYEQYF.

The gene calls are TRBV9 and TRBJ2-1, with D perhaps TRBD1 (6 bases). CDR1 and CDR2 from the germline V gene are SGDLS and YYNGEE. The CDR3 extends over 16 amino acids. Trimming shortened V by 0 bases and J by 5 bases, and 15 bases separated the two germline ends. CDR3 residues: CASSVGSQGFNNEQFF. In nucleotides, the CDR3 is TGTGCCAGCAGCGTAGGCAGTCAGGGGTTCAACAATGAGCAGTTCTTC. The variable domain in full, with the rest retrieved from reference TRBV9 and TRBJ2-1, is DSGVTQTPKHLITATGQRVTLRCSPRSGDLSVYWYQQSLDQGLQFLIQYYNGEERAKGNILERFSAQQFPDLHSELNLSSLELGDSALYFCASSVGSQGFNNEQFFGPGTRLTVL.

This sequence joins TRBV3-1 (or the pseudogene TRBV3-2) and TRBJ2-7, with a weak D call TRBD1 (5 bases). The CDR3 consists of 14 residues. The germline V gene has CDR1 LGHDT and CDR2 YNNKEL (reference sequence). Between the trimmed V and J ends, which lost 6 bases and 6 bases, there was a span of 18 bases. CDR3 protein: CASRKAGNIGEQYF. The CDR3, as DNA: TGTGCCAGCAGAAAGGCAGGGAATATAGGCGAGCAGTACTTC.

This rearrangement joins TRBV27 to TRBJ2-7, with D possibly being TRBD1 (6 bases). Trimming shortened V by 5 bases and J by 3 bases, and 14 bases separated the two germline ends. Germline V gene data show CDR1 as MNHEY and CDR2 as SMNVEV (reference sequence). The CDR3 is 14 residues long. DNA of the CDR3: TGTGCCAGCAGTCTCTCCACGGGACACTACGAGCAGTACTTC. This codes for CASSLSTGHYEQYF.

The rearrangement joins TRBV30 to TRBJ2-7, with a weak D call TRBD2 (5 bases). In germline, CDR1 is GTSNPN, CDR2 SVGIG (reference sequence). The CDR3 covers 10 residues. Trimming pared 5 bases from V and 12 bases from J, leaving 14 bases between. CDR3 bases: TGTGCCTGGCCCCCACTAGTATGGTACTTC. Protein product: CAWPPLVWYF.

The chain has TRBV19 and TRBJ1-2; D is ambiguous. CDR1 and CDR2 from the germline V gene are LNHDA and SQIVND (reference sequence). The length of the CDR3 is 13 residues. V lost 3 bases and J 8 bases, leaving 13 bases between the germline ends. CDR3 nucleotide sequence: TGTGCCAGTAGTATGTTCCCGGTAGAAGGCTACACCTTC. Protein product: CASSMFPVEGYTF. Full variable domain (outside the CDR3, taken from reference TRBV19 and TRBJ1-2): DGGITQSPKYLFRKEGQNVTLSCEQNLNHDAMYWYRQDPGQGLRLIYYSQIVNDFQKGDIAEGYSVSREKKESFPLTVTSAQKNPTAFYLCASSMFPVEGYTFGSGTRLTVV.

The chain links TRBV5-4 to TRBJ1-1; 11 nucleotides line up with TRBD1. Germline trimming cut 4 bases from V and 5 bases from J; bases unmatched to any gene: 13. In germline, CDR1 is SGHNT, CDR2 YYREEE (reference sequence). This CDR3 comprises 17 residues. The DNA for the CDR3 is TGTGCCAGCAGCGGCGCCGGGACAGGGGGAATGAGGACTGAAGCTTTCTTT. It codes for CASSGAGTGGMRTEAFF.

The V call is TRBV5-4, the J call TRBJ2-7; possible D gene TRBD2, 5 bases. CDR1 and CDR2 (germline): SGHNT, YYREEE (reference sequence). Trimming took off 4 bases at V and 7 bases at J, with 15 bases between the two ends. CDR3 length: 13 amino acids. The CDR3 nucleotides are TGTGCCAGCAGCGGCGGACCGGGGTGGGAGCAGTACTTC. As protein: CASSGGPGWEQYF.

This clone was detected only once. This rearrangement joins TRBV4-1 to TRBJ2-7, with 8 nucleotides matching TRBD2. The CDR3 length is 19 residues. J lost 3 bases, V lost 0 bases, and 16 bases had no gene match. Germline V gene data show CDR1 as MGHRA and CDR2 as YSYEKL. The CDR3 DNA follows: TGCGCCAGCAGCCAAGAAGGGGTGGGCTTTCAGCGGGAGAGCTACGAGCAGTACTTC. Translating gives CASSQEGVGFQRESYEQYF.

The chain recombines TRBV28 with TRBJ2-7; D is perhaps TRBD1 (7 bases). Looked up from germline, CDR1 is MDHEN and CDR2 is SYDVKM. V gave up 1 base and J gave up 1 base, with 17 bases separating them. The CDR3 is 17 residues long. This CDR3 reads CASSLFPGDSYSYEQYF. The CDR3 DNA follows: TGTGCCAGCAGTTTATTCCCGGGGGACAGTTATTCCTACGAGCAGTACTTC.

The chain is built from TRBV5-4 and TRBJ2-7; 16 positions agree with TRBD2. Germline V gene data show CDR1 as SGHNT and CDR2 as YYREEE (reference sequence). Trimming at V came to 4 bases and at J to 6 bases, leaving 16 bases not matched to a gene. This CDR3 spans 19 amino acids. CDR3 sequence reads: CASSRGGLAGGPRAGEQYF. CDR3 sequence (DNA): TGTGCCAGCAGCCGCGGGGGACTAGCGGGAGGGCCACGAGCTGGCGAGCAGTACTTC.

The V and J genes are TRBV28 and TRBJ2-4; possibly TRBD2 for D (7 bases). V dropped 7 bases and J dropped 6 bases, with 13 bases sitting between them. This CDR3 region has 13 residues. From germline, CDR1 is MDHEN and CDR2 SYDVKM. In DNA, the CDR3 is TGTGCCAGCACGGAGGGGGGGAGAAACATTCAGTACTTC. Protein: CASTEGGRNIQYF.

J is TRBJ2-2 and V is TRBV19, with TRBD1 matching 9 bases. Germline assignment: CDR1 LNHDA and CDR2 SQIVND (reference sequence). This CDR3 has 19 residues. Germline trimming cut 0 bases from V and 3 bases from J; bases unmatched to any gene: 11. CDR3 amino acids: CASSIDIGGQGFDTGELFF. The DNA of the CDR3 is TGTGCCAGTAGTATAGATATTGGAGGACAGGGGTTTGACACCGGGGAGCTGTTTTTT. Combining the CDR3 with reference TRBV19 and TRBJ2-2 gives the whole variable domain DGGITQSPKYLFRKEGQNVTLSCEQNLNHDAMYWYRQDPGQGLRLIYYSQIVNDFQKGDIAEGYSVSREKKESFPLTVTSAQKNPTAFYLCASSIDIGGQGFDTGELFFGEGSRLTVL.

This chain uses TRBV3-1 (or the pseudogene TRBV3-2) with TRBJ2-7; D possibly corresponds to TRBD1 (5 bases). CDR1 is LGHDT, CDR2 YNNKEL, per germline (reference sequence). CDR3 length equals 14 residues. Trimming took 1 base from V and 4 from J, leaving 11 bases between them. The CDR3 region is CASSQGRGPYEQYF. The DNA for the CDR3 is TGTGCCAGCAGCCAAGGTAGGGGCCCTTACGAGCAGTACTTC.

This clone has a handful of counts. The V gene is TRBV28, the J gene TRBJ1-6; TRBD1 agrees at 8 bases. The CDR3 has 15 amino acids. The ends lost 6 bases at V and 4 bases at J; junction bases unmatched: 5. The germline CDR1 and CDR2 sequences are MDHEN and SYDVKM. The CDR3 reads CASRYDRGYNSPLHF. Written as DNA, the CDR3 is TGTGCCAGCAGATACGACAGGGGTTATAATTCACCCCTCCACTTT.

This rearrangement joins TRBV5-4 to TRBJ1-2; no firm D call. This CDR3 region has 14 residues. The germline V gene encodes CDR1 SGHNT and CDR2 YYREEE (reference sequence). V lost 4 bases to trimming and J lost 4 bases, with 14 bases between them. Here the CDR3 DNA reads TGTGCCAGCAGCACCCCCGGGGTCATCTATGGCTACACCTTC. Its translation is CASSTPGVIYGYTF.

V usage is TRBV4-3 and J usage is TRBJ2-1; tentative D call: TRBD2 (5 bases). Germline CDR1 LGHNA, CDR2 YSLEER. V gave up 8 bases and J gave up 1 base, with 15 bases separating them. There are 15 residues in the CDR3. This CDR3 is CASRTDLSSYNEQFF. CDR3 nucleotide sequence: TGCGCCAGCCGGACGGACTTGAGTTCCTACAATGAGCAGTTCTTC.

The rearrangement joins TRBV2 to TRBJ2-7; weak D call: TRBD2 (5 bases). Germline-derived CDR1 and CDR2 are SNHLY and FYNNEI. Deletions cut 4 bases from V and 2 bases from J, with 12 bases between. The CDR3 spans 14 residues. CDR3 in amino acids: CASSVWRATYEQYF. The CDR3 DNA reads TGTGCCAGCAGTGTCTGGCGGGCCACCTACGAGCAGTACTTC.

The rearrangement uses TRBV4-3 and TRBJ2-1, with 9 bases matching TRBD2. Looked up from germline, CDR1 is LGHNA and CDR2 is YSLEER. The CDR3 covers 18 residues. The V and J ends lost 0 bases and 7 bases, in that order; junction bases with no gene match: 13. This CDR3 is CASSQDNSGSPNINEQFF. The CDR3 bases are TGCGCCAGCAGCCAAGATAATAGCGGGAGTCCAAATATAAATGAGCAGTTCTTC.

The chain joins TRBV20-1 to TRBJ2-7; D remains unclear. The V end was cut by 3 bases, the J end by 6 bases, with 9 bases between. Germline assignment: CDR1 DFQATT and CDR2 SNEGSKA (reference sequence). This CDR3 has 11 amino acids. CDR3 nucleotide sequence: TGCAGTGCTAGCCCCCCCGGCGAGCAGTACTTC. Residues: CSASPPGEQYF.

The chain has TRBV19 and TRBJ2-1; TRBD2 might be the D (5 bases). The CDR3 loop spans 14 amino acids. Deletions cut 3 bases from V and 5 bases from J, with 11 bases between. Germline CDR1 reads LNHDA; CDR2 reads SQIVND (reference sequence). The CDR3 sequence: CASSMQRINNEQFF. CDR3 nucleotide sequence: TGTGCCAGTAGTATGCAGCGGATAAACAATGAGCAGTTCTTC.